A selection of T cell receptor beta chains follows, all from one sample in a study of response to subunit inactivated influenza vaccine. MiXCR, run by TCRdb on the RT-PCR reads, gives a single entry per CDR3 protein. Here the sample spans 500,000 to 600,000 distinct CDR3 sequences, more than 15% being singletons. The source was CD4+ T cells sorted from PBMCs, collected around 25 months after vaccination. The receptors derive from a man between 50 and 69 years old who received an inactivated influenza vaccine. The CDR3 runs from the conserved cysteine through the conserved F or W. A D gene is named only where the DNA matches it firmly. Part of the rows lack a size; the others show once, few, many or a class for expanded clones.

>-|TRBJ1-1|TRBV6-1|-
TGTGCCAGCAGAATGGGGCAGAGCACTGAAGCTTTCTTT
CASRMGQSTEAFF
>TRBD2|TRBJ2-5|TRBV12-3/TRBV12-4|-
TGTGCCAGCAGTATCCCGACTAGCCGGGAGACCCAGTACTTC
CASSIPTSRETQYF
>-|TRBJ2-3|TRBV20-1|-
TGCAGTGCTAGACTGGCAGTCACAGATACGCAGTATTTT
CSARLAVTDTQYF
>TRBD2|TRBJ2-7|TRBV3-1|few
TGTGCCAGCAGCCATACTAGCGGGGCCAACTACGAGCAGTACTTC
CASSHTSGANYEQYF
>-|TRBJ2-3|TRBV9|-
TGTGCCAGCAGTAGATTCACAGATACGCAGTATTTT
CASSRFTDTQYF
>-|TRBJ2-1|TRBV3-1|-
TGTGCCAGCAGCCAGATTGGGCCAAAGGAGCAGTTCTTC
CASSQIGPKEQFF
>-|TRBJ2-5|TRBV20-1|-
TGCAGTGCCCCCAAGGGGCAAGGAGAGACCCAGTACTTC
CSAPKGQGETQYF
>-|TRBJ2-1|TRBV27|few
TGTGCCAGCACCTTTCGGGGATCCTACAATGAGCAGTTCTTC
CASTFRGSYNEQFF
>-|TRBJ1-3|TRBV4-2|-
TGTGCCAGCAGCCAAGACAGGGGAAGTGGAAACACCATATATTTT
CASSQDRGSGNTIYF
>TRBD1|TRBJ2-5|TRBV24-1|many
TGTGCCACCAGTGATGCCGGGACAGGAACCGAAGAGACCCAGTACTTC
CATSDAGTGTEETQYF
>-|TRBJ2-7|TRBV19|few
TGTGCCAGTAGTACAAGGGACGGCTACGAGCAGTACTTC
CASSTRDGYEQYF
>-|TRBJ2-2|TRBV28|-
TGTGCCAGCAGTTCCCTGCCCACCAGCACCGGGGAGCTGTTTTTT
CASSSLPTSTGELFF
>-|TRBJ1-4|TRBV20-1|-
TGCAGTGCTACGGACGCTAATGAAAAACTGTTTTTT
CSATDANEKLFF
>TRBD1|TRBJ1-6|TRBV6-1|-
TGTGCCAGCACCGGACAGGGGGGAGGATCACCCCTCCACTTT
CASTGQGGGSPLHF
>TRBD1|TRBJ2-7|TRBV5-1|few
TGCGCCAGCAGCTCCAGACAGGGGGCCTCCTACGAGCAGTACTTC
CASSSRQGASYEQYF
>-|TRBJ1-6|TRBV5-1|-
TGCGCCAGCAGGGACACAGAGAATTCACCCCTCCACTTT
CASRDTENSPLHF
>TRBD2|TRBJ2-7|TRBV12-3/TRBV12-4|few
TGTGCCAGCAGGAAAGCGGGAGGGAACGAGCAGTACTTC
CASRKAGGNEQYF
>TRBD1|TRBJ1-1|TRBV7-2|-
TGTGCCAGCAGCTTGGGGGGGCAGGGGGGCACTGAAGCTTTCTTT
CASSLGGQGGTEAFF
>-|TRBJ2-2|TRBV24-1|few
TGTGCCACCAGTGATTTGCCGGGGCTCGCCGGGGAGCTGTTTTTT
CATSDLPGLAGELFF
>TRBD2|TRBJ2-1|TRBV5-6|-
TGTGCCAGCAGCTTGGCCGGGACTAGCAGTGTGCAGTTCTTC
CASSLAGTSSVQFF
>-|TRBJ2-5|TRBV9|few
TGTGCCAGCAGCGTAGGTCAGTCACAGGAAGAGACCCAGTACTTC
CASSVGQSQEETQYF
>TRBD1|TRBJ2-7|TRBV23-1|few
TGCGCCAGCAGTCTATGGACAGGGGGCTTC
CASSLWTGGF
>TRBD2|TRBJ2-7|TRBV20-1|-
TGCAGTGCTATCCGAGCGGGGGGCTTTATCGAGCAGTACTTC
CSAIRAGGFIEQYF
>-|TRBJ2-3|TRBV27|-
TGTGCCAGCAGTCCGACCCTCAATACGCAGTATTTT
CASSPTLNTQYF
>-|TRBJ1-2|TRBV29-1|-
TGCAGCGGTGGGGTTTCTAACTATGGCTACACCTTC
CSGGVSNYGYTF
>-|TRBJ1-1|TRBV7-6|many
TGTGCCAGCAGCTTAGAAGAAAACACTGAAGCTTTCTTT
CASSLEENTEAFF
>-|TRBJ2-3|TRBV20-1|-
TGCAGTGCCCAGAGACCCGGGAGCACAGATACGCAGTATTTT
CSAQRPGSTDTQYF
>TRBD2|TRBJ2-4|TRBV30|-
TGTGCCTGGAACCTCACTAGCGGGGCTCTATGGGACATTCAGTACTTC
CAWNLTSGALWDIQYF
>TRBD2|TRBJ2-5|TRBV20-1|few
TGCAGTGCTAGGGGAGGCCTAGCGGGAGGACAGGGCTTAGAGACCCAGTACTTC
CSARGGLAGGQGLETQYF
>-|TRBJ1-2|TRBV27|-
TGTGCCAGCAGTTTGGGAGGGGGCTATGGCTACACCTTC
CASSLGGGYGYTF
>-|TRBJ1-5|TRBV6-2/TRBV6-3|few
TGTGCCAGCAGTTACCCGGGGAACAATCAGCCCCAGCATTTT
CASSYPGNNQPQHF